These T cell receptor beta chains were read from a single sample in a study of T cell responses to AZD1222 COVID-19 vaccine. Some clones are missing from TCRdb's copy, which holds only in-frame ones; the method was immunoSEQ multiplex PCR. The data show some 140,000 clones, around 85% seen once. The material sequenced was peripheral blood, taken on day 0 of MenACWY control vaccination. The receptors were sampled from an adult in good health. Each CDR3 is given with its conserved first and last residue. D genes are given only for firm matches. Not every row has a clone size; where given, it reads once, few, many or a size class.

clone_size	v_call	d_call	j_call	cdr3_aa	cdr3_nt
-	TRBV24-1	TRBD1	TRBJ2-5	CATSDRTGPQETQYF	TGTGCCACCAGTGATCGGACAGGGCCCCAAGAGACCCAGTACTTC
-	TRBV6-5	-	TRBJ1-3	CASSPWETGNTIYF	TGTGCCAGCAGTCCTTGGGAGACCGGAAACACCATATATTTT
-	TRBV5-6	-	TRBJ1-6	CASRNREGGSPLHF	TGTGCCAGCAGAAACAGGGAAGGTGGTTCACCCCTCCACTTT
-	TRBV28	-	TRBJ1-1	CASSPRATNTEAFF	TGTGCCAGCAGTCCAAGGGCAACAAACACTGAAGCTTTCTTT
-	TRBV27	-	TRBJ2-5	CASSSLGSGETQYF	TGTGCCAGCAGTTCATTGGGAAGCGGGGAGACCCAGTACTTC
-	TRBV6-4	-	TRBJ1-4	CASSDSGGEFFF	TGTGCCAGCAGTGACTCAGGGGGGGAGTTCTTTTTT
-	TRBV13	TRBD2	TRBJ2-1	CASRPTGLAANNEQFF	TGTGCCAGCAGACCTACGGGACTAGCGGCAAACAATGAGCAGTTCTTC
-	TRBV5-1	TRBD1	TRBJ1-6	CASSLVPGTANSPLHF	TGCGCCAGCAGCTTGGTTCCTGGGACAGCTAATTCACCCCTCCACTTT
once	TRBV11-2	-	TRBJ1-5	CASSSSTATPQHF	TGTGCCAGCAGCTCTTCGACGGCGACGCCCCAGCATTTT
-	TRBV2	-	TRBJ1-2	CASSGTSTYGYTF	TGTGCCAGCAGCGGGACATCGACCTATGGCTACACCTTC
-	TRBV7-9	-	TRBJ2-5	CASSLGQGEETQYF	TGTGCCAGCAGCTTAGGGCAGGGAGAAGAGACCCAGTACTTC
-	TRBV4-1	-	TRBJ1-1	CASSPPRLLRVDTEAFF	TGCGCCAGCAGCCCACCCCGACTGTTAAGGGTGGACACTGAAGCTTTCTTT
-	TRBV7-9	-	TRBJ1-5	CASSPTGQHNQPQHF	TGTGCCAGCAGCCCCACAGGACAGCACAATCAGCCCCAGCATTTT
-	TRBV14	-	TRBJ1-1	CASSRQYTEAFF	TGTGCCAGCAGTCGTCAGTACACTGAAGCTTTCTTT
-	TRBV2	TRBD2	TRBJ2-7	CASRSGTSGYEQYF	TGTGCCAGCAGGTCCGGGACTAGCGGCTACGAGCAGTACTTC
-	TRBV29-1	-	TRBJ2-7	CSVKEGIDSYEQYF	TGCAGCGTCAAAGAGGGGATCGACTCCTACGAGCAGTACTTC
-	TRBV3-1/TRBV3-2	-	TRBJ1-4	CASSQDRLGRVEKLFF	TGTGCCAGCAGCCAAGATCGTTTGGGGCGGGTTGAAAAACTGTTTTTT
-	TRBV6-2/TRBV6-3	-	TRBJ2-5	CASSPHVAGGQYF	TGTGCCAGCAGTCCCCACGTGGCCGGCGGCCAGTACTTC
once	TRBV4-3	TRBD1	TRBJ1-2	CASSQARDRLNYGYTF	TGCGCCAGCAGCCAGGCCCGGGACAGATTAAACTATGGCTACACCTTC
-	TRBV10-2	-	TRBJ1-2	CASSVPGPSSYGYTF	TGCGCCAGCAGTGTCCCCGGGCCTAGCTCCTATGGCTACACCTTC
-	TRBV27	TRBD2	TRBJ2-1	CASSGGLAGGNEQFF	TGTGCCAGCAGCGGGGGACTAGCGGGGGGGAATGAGCAGTTCTTC
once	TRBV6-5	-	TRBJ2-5	CASSYGESGETQYF	TGTGCCAGCAGTTACGGGGAGTCGGGGGAGACCCAGTACTTC
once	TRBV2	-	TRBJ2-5	CASSERRREETQYF	TGTGCCAGCAGTGAACGGCGCAGGGAAGAGACCCAGTACTTC
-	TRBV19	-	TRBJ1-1	CASIMVRAVNTEAFF	TGTGCCAGTATCATGGTGAGGGCTGTGAACACTGAAGCTTTCTTT
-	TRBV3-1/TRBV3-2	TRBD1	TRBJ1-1	CASSPGQGREAFF	TGTGCCAGCAGCCCCGGACAGGGAAGGGAAGCTTTCTTT
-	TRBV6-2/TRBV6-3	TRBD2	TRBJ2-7	CASSSLGRVAYEQYF	TGTGCCAGCAGTTCCCTCGGGAGGGTCGCCTACGAGCAGTACTTC
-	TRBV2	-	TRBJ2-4	CASSGTDSSQYF	TGTGCCAGCAGCGGGACGGACTCTAGTCAGTACTTC
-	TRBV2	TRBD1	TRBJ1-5	CASRDQGEQPQHF	TGTGCCAGCAGAGACCAGGGGGAGCAGCCCCAGCATTTT
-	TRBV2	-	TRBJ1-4	CAGRTVAGEKLFF	TGTGCCGGAAGGACTGTGGCGGGTGAAAAACTGTTTTTT
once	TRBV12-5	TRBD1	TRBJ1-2	CASGWDRYGYTF	TGTGCTAGTGGTTGGGACAGATATGGCTACACCTTC
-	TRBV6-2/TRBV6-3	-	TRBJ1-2	CASSYPDGYTF	TGTGCCAGCAGTTACCCCGATGGCTACACCTTC
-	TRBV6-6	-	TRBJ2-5	CASSRGSQETQYF	TGTGCCAGCAGCCGCGGATCCCAAGAGACCCAGTACTTC
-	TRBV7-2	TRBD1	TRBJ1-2	CASSSTGTYGYTF	TGTGCCAGCAGCTCGACAGGGACCTATGGCTACACCTTC
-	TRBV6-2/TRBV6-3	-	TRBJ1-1	CASSPSGHLRNIAFF	TGTGCCAGCAGTCCGTCGGGCCACCTTCGAAATATAGCTTTCTTT
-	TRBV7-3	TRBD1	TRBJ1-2	CASSPWGQGLGGYTF	TGTGCCAGCAGCCCGTGGGGACAGGGGTTAGGTGGCTACACCTTC
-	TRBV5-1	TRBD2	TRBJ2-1	CASSFGTSGGSYNEQFF	TGCGCCAGCAGCTTTGGGACTAGCGGGGGGTCCTACAATGAGCAGTTCTTC
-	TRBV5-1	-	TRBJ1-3	CASADSSSGNTIYF	TGCGCCAGCGCAGACAGTAGCTCTGGAAACACCATATATTTT
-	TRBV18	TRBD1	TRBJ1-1	CASSPQGAGKNTEAFF	TGTGCCAGCTCACCACAGGGGGCGGGTAAGAACACTGAAGCTTTCTTT
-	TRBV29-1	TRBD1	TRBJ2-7	CSALQGTGAHEQYF	TGCAGCGCTCTGCAGGGGACAGGGGCCCACGAGCAGTACTTC
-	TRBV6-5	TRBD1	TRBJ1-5	CASRRDRENTQPQHF	TGTGCCAGCAGGCGGGACAGGGAGAATACTCAGCCCCAGCATTTT
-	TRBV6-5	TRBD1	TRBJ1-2	CASSYSTGEVNYGYTF	TGTGCCAGCAGTTACTCGACAGGGGAGGTAAACTATGGCTACACCTTC
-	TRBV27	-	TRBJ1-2	CASSISGRSSFGYTF	TGTGCCAGCAGTATTTCCGGGAGAAGCTCCTTTGGCTACACCTTC
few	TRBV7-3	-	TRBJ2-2	CASSPGHNTGELFF	TGTGCCAGCAGCCCCGGACACAACACCGGGGAGCTGTTTTTT
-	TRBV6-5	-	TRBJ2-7	CASSTAEGGSYEQYF	TGTGCCAGCAGTACGGCGGAGGGGGGGTCGTACGAGCAGTACTTC
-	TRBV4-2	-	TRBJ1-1	CASSQLERGIEAFF	TGTGCCAGCAGCCAACTTGAACGGGGTATAGAAGCTTTCTTT
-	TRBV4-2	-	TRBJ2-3	CASSQATDTQYF	TGTGCCAGCAGCCAAGCTACAGATACGCAGTATTTT
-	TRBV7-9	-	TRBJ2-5	CASSLRGLGETQYF	TGTGCCAGCAGCTTACGCGGGCTTGGAGAGACCCAGTACTTC
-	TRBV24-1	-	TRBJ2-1	CATSDPRDRNNEQFF	TGTGCCACCAGTGACCCCCGTGACAGAAACAATGAGCAGTTCTTC
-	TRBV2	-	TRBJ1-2	CAMRVANYGYTF	TGTGCCATGCGGGTAGCTAACTATGGCTACACCTTC
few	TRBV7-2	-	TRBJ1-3	CASSFASSGNTIYF	TGTGCCAGCAGCTTCGCGAGCTCTGGAAACACCATATATTTT
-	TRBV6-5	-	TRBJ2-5	CASRSQGFGETQYF	TGTGCCAGCAGATCCCAGGGGTTCGGGGAGACCCAGTACTTC
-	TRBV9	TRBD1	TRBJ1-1	CASSVGTGALNTEAFF	TGTGCCAGCAGCGTAGGAACAGGGGCTCTGAACACTGAAGCTTTCTTT
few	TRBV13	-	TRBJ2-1	CASSALRSFYNEQFF	TGTGCCAGCAGCGCGTTAAGATCTTTCTACAATGAGCAGTTCTTC
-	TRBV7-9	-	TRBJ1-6	CASSRLTSGYNSPLHF	TGTGCCAGCAGCCGTCTTACTTCGGGGTATAATTCACCCCTCCACTTT
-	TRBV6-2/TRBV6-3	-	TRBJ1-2	CASSQLRSGYTF	TGTGCCAGCAGCCAACTCAGATCTGGCTACACCTTC
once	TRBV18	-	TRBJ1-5	CASSPRGDSNQPQHF	TGTGCCAGCTCACCAAGGGGGGATAGCAATCAGCCCCAGCATTTT
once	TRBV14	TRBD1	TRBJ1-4	CASSRGIQGRREKLFF	TGTGCCAGCAGCCGGGGTATACAGGGGAGAAGAGAAAAACTGTTTTTT
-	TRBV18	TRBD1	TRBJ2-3	CASSPAGGRTDTQYF	TGTGCCAGCTCACCAGCAGGGGGCCGCACAGATACGCAGTATTTT
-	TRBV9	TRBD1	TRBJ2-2	CASSVDGLGGQGISGELFF	TGTGCCAGCAGCGTAGATGGCTTGGGGGGACAGGGAATCTCCGGGGAGCTGTTTTTT
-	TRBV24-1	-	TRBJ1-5	CATSDWGGFNQPQHF	TGTGCCACCAGTGATTGGGGGGGGTTCAATCAGCCCCAGCATTTT